The rows below give T cell receptor beta chains drawn from one sample of a study of OX40 agonist ivuxolimab in advanced cancers. Generated by immunoSEQ multiplex PCR, the TCRdb table keeps only in-frame clones and is missing some. The table records tens of thousands of clones, 85% to 90% of them present only once. The source material was CD4+ or CD8+ T cells sorted from blood, sampled in a trial of the OX40 agonist ivuxolimab. The receptor set was obtained from an adult with an advanced solid tumor such as melanoma, head and neck, liver or kidney cancer. Both conserved end residues are trimmed from each CDR3.

V gene: TRBV6-5; J gene: TRBJ2-5; CDR3 protein: ASSFTGGSEETQY
V gene: TRBV28; J gene: TRBJ2-3; CDR3 protein: ASSYSPGDTQY
V gene: TRBV2; J gene: TRBJ1-3; CDR3 protein: ATLGGPRSSGNTIY
V gene: TRBV5-6; J gene: TRBJ1-2; CDR3 protein: ASSFLGVGGRDYGYT
V gene: TRBV7-3; J gene: TRBJ2-1; CDR3 protein: ASSLEGPYNEQF
V gene: TRBV27; J gene: TRBJ1-1; CDR3 protein: ASSWQGTTEAF
V gene: TRBV28; J gene: TRBJ2-3; CDR3 protein: ASGRRLSSTDTQY
V gene: TRBV28; J gene: TRBJ2-7; CDR3 protein: ASSLPTAGTSDNYEQY
V gene: TRBV21-1; J gene: TRBJ1-2; CDR3 protein: ASSFGNLREPYGYT
V gene: TRBV7-3; J gene: TRBJ2-3; CDR3 protein: ASSYRPSGVTSTDTQY
V gene: TRBV7-2; J gene: TRBJ2-1; CDR3 protein: ASSSLAGVYNEQF
V gene: TRBV19; J gene: TRBJ2-3; CDR3 protein: ASSIGQGTDTQY
V gene: TRBV9; J gene: TRBJ2-7; CDR3 protein: ASSVEGLYDEQY
V gene: TRBV27; J gene: TRBJ2-1; CDR3 protein: ASSLSASGRAYEQF
V gene: TRBV11-2; J gene: TRBJ2-7; CDR3 protein: ASSLDLAGGHYEQY
V gene: TRBV6-5; J gene: TRBJ2-1; CDR3 protein: ASSYGDEQF
V gene: TRBV9; J gene: TRBJ2-7; CDR3 protein: ASNLAGVSNEQY
V gene: TRBV4-1; J gene: TRBJ1-1; CDR3 protein: ASSLRESTEAF
V gene: TRBV7-9; J gene: TRBJ2-7; CDR3 protein: ASSSTSRRGEQY
V gene: TRBV29-1; J gene: TRBJ2-1; CDR3 protein: SGAGGHNNEQF
V gene: TRBV29-1; J gene: TRBJ2-2; CDR3 protein: SVFQDTGELF
V gene: TRBV7-3; J gene: TRBJ2-7; CDR3 protein: ASSNRGGYEQY
V gene: TRBV27; J gene: TRBJ1-5; CDR3 protein: ASSLYPSGSPQH
V gene: TRBV27; J gene: TRBJ1-2; CDR3 protein: ASSYTVGYGYT
V gene: TRBV5-1; J gene: TRBJ1-1; CDR3 protein: ASSWNRENTEAF
V gene: TRBV25-1; J gene: TRBJ2-7; CDR3 protein: ASSEGREQY
V gene: TRBV10-3; J gene: TRBJ1-5; CDR3 protein: ATRQYSNQPQH
V gene: TRBV7-9; J gene: TRBJ2-3; CDR3 protein: ASSFTPRAALDTDTQY
V gene: TRBV6-1; J gene: TRBJ2-1; CDR3 protein: ASSEGLAGVYEQF
V gene: TRBV6-1; J gene: TRBJ2-7; CDR3 protein: ASSELGNDYEQY
V gene: TRBV20-1; J gene: TRBJ1-6; CDR3 protein: SASLPPLH
V gene: TRBV19; J gene: TRBJ2-2; CDR3 protein: ASTGTPEILTGELF
V gene: TRBV7-9; J gene: TRBJ2-7; CDR3 protein: ASSPNRVGLIYEQY
V gene: TRBV2; J gene: TRBJ1-5; CDR3 protein: ASGDRANQPQH
V gene: TRBV5-6; J gene: TRBJ2-1; CDR3 protein: ASSLLRDSWVNEQF
V gene: TRBV9; J gene: TRBJ2-2; CDR3 protein: ASSVNPLSGRLVAGELF
V gene: TRBV27; J gene: TRBJ2-3; CDR3 protein: ASSDRDSGTDTQY
V gene: TRBV13; J gene: TRBJ2-4; CDR3 protein: ASSPLGGGPKNIQY
V gene: TRBV15; J gene: TRBJ1-4; CDR3 protein: ATSADRGDEKLF
V gene: TRBV27; J gene: TRBJ1-5; CDR3 protein: ASSGDRDQPQH
V gene: TRBV27; J gene: TRBJ2-3; CDR3 protein: ASASMNTGGGTDTQY